This T cell receptor beta chain came from a study of blood T cell repertoires in COVID-19. From germline, CDR1 is GTSNPN and CDR2 SVGIG (reference sequence). V was cut by 0 bases and J by 6 bases, with 9 bases left in between. There are 12 residues in the CDR3. Clones were sequenced by immunoSEQ multiplex PCR, and TCRdb holds only the in-frame ones, with some missing. This table has almost 250,000 clones, 80% to 90% appearing once. This chain connects TRBV30 to TRBJ2-7; a possible D gene is TRBD1 (5 bases). Input material: PBMCs or T cells enriched from blood (not recorded which). This clonotype was obtained from a woman between 25 and 40 years old who had recovered from COVID-19. The CDR3 nucleotides are TGTGCCTGGAGTGTGCAGGGTGGCGAGCAGTACTTC. It is translated as CAWSVQGGEQYF. Supplemented by reference TRBV30 and TRBJ2-7, the full variable domain reads SQTIHQWPATLVQPVGSPLSLECTVEGTSNPNLYWYRQAAGRGLQLLFYSVGIGQISSEVPQNLSASRPQDRQFILSSKKLLLSDSGFYLCAWSVQGGEQYFGPGTRLTVT.